This TCR beta chain was documented in a study of blood T cell repertoires in COVID-19. Study in general: COVID-19 samples, acute and convalescent, were from the United States, Italy and Spain. Sources were T cells, B-cell-depleted T cells, or PBMCs; the material itself was cDNA or gDNA.

V was trimmed by 3 bases and J by 2 bases, leaving 14 bases between them. The CDR3 extends over 14 amino acids. From germline, CDR1 is DFQATT and CDR2 SNEGSKA (reference sequence). In the original processing: Reference gene primer amplification gave nucleated cell count estimates. Only in-frame clones appear in the TCRdb table, and some are missing; sequencing was by immunoSEQ multiplex PCR. V, J and clone size are those of that table, while D and trimming were read from the DNA. The table has over 200,000 clones, under 90% seen once. The chain uses TRBV20-1 and TRBJ2-7; perhaps TRBD1 as D (5 bases). Sequences were obtained from peripheral blood. The receptor's source is an elderly woman with active or convalescent COVID-19. The CDR3 here is CSASYAGKAYEQYF. CDR3 bases: TGCAGTGCTAGTTACGCAGGGAAGGCCTACGAGCAGTACTTC.